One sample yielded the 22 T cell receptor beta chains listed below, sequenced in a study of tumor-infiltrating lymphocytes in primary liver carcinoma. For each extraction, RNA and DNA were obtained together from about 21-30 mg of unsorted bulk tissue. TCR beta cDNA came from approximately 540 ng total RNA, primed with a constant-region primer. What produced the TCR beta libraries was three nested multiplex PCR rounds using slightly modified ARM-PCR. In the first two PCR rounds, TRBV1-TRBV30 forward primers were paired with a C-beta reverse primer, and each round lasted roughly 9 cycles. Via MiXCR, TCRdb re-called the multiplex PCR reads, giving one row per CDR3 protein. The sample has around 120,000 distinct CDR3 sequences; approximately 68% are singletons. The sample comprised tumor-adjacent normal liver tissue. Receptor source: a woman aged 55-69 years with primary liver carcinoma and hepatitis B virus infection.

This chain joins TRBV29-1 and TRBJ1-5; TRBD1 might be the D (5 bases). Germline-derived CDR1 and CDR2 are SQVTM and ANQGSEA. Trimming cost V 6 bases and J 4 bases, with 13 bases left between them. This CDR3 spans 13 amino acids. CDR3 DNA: TGCAGCGTGGCCTGGGGACCAAATCAGCCCCAGCATTTT. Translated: CSVAWGPNQPQHF.

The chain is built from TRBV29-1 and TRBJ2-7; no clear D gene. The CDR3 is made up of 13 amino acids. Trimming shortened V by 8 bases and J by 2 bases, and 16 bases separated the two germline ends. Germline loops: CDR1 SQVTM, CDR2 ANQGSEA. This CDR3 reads CSLARPETYEQYF. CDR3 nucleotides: TGCAGCCTCGCACGGCCTGAAACCTACGAGCAGTACTTC.

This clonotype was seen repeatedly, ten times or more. The CDR3 region is CASSPGGGLAGQETQYF. The CDR3 DNA is TGTGCCAGCAGTCCGGGTGGAGGGCTAGCGGGCCAAGAGACCCAGTACTTC. This sequence joins TRBV6-5 and TRBJ2-5; TRBD2 matches at 8 bases. This CDR3 spans 17 amino acids. CDR1 and CDR2 from the germline V gene are MNHEY and SVGAGI. The V gene end was trimmed by 5 bases and the J gene end by 1 base; junction bases not matched to a gene: 12.

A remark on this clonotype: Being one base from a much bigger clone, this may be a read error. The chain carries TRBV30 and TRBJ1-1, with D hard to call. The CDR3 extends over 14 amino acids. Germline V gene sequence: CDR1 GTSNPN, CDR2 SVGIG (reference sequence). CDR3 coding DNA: TGTGCCTGGGGTCCAGGCAGGATGAACGCTGAAGCTTTCTTT. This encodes CAWGPGRMNAEAFF.

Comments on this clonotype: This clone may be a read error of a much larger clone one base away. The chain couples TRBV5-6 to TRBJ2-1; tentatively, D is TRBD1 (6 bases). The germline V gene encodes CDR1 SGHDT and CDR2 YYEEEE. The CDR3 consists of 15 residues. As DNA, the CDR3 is TGTGCCAGCAGCCCGAGGGGGAGCTCCTGCAATGAGCAGTTCTTC. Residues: CASSPRGSSCNEQFF.

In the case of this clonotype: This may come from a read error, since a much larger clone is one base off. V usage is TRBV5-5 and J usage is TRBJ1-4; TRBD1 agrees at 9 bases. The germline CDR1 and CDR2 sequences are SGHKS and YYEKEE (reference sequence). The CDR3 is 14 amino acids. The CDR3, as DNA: TGTGTCAGCAGCTTTGGCGGGACAGGGCGGGAACTGTTTTTT. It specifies CVSSFGGTGRELFF.

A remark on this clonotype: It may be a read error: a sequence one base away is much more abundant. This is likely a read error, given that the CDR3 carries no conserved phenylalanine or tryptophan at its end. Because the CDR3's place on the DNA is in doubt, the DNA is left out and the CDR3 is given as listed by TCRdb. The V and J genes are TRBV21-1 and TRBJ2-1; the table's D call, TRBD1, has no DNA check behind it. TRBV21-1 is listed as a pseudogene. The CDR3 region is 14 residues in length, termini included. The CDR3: CASSKAEGNNEQFL.

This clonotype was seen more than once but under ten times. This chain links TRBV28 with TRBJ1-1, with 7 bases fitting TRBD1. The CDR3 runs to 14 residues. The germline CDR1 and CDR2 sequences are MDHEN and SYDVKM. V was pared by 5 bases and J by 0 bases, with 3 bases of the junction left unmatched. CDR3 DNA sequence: TGTGCCAGCAGTGCAGGGGGTATGAACACTGAAGCTTTCTTT. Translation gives CASSAGGMNTEAFF.

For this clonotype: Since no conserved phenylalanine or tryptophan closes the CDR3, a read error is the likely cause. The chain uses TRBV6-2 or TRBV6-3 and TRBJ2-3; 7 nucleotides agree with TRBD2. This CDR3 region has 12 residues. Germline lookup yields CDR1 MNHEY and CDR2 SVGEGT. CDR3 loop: CASSGFTDTQYY. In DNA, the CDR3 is TGTGCCAGTAGCGGGTTCACAGATACCCAGTATTAT.

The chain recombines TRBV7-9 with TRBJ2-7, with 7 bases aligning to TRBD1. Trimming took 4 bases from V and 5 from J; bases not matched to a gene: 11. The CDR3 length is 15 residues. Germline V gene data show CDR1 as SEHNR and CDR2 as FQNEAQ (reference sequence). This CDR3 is CASSSPNRGTNEQYF. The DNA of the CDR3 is TGTGCCAGCAGCTCCCCGAACAGGGGTACCAACGAGCAGTACTTC.

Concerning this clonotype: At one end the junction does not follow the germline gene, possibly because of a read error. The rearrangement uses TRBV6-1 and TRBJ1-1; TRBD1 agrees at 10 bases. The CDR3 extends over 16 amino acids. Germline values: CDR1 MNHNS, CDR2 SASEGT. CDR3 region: CASIRDRGPRNTEAFF. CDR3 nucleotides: TGCGCCAGCATCCGGGACAGGGGCCCCCGGAACACTGAAGCTTTCTTT.

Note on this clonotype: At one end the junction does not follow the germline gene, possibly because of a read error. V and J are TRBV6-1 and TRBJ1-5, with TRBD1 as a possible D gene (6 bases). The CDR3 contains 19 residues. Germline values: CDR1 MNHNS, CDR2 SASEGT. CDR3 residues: CASSEAKTNFDRHNQPQHF. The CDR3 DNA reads TGTGCCAGCAGCGAAGCCAAGACCAATTTCGACAGGCACAATCAGCCCCAGCATTTT.

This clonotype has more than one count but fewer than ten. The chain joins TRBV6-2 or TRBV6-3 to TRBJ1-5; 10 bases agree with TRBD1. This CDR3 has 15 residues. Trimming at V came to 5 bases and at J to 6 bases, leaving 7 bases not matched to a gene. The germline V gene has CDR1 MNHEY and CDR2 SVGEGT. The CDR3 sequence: CASSKVTGGVQPQHF. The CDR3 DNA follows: TGTGCCAGCAGTAAAGTGACAGGGGGCGTTCAGCCCCAGCATTTT.

CDR3 sequence: CASSKRPNSAGGPRGQYF. In nucleotides, the CDR3 is TGTGCCAGTAGCAAACGTCCCAACTCAGCGGGAGGGCCGAGGGGGCAGTACTTC. The chain is built from TRBV11-2 and TRBJ2-7; 10 positions agree with TRBD2. Germline values: CDR1 SGHAT, CDR2 FQNNGV. The trim removed 9 bases at V and 9 bases at J, leaving 26 bases unmatched. The CDR3 is made up of 18 amino acids.

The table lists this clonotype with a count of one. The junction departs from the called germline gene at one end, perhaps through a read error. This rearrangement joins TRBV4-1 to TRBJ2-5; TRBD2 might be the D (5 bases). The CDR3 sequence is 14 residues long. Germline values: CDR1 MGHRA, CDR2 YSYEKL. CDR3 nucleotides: TGTGCCAGCAGCAAGCGCGCCTGGGAGGAGACCCAGTACTTC. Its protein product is CASSKRAWEETQYF.

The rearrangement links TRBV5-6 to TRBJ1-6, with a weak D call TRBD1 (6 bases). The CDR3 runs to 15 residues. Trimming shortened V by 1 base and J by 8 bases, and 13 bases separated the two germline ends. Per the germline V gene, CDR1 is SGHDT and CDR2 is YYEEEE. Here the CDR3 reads CASSLSQGSDSPLHF. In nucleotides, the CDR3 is TGTGCCAGCAGCTTGTCACAGGGAAGTGATTCACCCCTCCACTTT.

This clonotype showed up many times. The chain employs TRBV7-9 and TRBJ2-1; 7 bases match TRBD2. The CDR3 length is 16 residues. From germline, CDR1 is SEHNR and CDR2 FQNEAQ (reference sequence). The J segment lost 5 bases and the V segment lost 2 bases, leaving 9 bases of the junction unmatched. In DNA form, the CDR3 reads TGTGCCAGCAGCTTACTTCGAGGCGGGGGAAACAATGAGCAGTTCTTC. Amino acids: CASSLLRGGGNNEQFF.

The CDR3 is CSARDRRYEQYF. CDR3 DNA: TGCAGTGCTAGAGACAGGAGATACGAGCAGTACTTC. The rearrangement links TRBV20-1 to TRBJ2-7; no firm D call. Trimming took off 0 bases at V and 4 bases at J, with 7 bases between the two ends. CDR1 and CDR2 from the germline V gene are DFQATT and SNEGSKA (reference sequence). This CDR3 is 12 amino acids long.

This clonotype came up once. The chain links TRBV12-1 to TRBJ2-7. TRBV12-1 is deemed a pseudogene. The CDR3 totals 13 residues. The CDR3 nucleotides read TGTGCTAGCAGCTTTCCGAACAGCTACGAGCAGTACTTC. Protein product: CASSFPNSYEQYF.

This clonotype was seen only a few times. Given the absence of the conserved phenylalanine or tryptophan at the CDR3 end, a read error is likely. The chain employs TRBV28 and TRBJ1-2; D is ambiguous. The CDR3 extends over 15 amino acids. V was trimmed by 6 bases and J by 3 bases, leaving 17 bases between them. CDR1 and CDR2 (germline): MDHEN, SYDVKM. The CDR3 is CASSPLASLDYGYTL. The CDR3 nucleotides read TGTGCCAGCAGCCCATTGGCGAGTTTGGACTATGGCTACACCCTC.

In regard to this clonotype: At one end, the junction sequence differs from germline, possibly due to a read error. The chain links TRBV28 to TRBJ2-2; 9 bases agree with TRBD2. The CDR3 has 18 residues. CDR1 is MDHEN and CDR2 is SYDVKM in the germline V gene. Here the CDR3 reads CASSSRTSETENTGDLFF. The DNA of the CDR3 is TGTGCCAGCAGTTCCCGGACTAGCGAGACTGAGAACACCGGGGATCTGTTTTTT.

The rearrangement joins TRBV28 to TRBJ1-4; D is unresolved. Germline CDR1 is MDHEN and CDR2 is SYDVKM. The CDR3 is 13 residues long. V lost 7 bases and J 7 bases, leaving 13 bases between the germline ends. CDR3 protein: CASISAPGEKLFF. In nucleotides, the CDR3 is TGTGCCAGCATTTCAGCGCCGGGTGAAAAACTGTTTTTT. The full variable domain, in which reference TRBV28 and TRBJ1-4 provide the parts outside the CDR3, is DVKVTQSSRYLVKRTGEKVFLECVQDMDHENMFWYRQDPGLGLRLIYFSYDVKMKEKGDIPEGYSVSREKKERFSLILESASTNQTSMYLCASISAPGEKLFFGSGTQLSVL.